The 6 T cell receptor beta chains below all came from one sample that was sequenced in a study of T cell repertoires in cytomegalovirus infection. TCRdb ran MiXCR on the reads and lists one entry per CDR3 protein. The sample yields hundreds of thousands of distinct CDR3 sequences, roughly a third seen once. No antigen has been assigned to these receptors. Sequences were derived from cultured PBMCs, sampled from culture after CMV antigen stimulation. The receptors come from a human donor in good health (CMV status not recorded). Some clones in this sample may be carry-over from other donors' samples.

This clonotype was recorded at least ten times. This chain links TRBV27 with TRBJ1-5; D uncertain. Germline assignment: CDR1 MNHEY and CDR2 SMNVEV (reference sequence). This CDR3 region has 13 residues. V lost 2 bases, J lost 3 bases, and 5 bases lay in between. As DNA, the CDR3 is TGTGCCAGCAGTTTAAGGTACAATCAGCCCCAGCATTTT. It yields the protein CASSLRYNQPQHF.

The chain combines TRBV7-9 with TRBJ2-7; D possibly corresponds to TRBD1 (6 bases). In germline, CDR1 is SEHNR, CDR2 FQNEAQ (reference sequence). V was pared by 2 bases and J by 0 bases, with 11 bases between. This CDR3 has 15 amino acids. The CDR3, as DNA: TGTGCCAGCAGCTTACCTCAGGGGAACTCCTACGAGCAGTACTTC. Amino acid sequence: CASSLPQGNSYEQYF.

The CDR3 protein is CSARDGNSPLHF. CDR3 DNA: TGCAGTGCTAGAGATGGGAATTCACCCCTCCACTTT. The chain uses TRBV20-1 and TRBJ1-6; D is uncertain. CDR3 size: 12 residues. The V end was cut by 0 bases, the J end by 7 bases, with 4 bases between. Per germline, CDR1 DFQATT and CDR2 SNEGSKA (reference sequence).

This chain uses TRBV6-6 with TRBJ1-5, with TRBD1 identical over 9 bases. The CDR3 contains 18 residues. With V trimmed by 0 bases and J by 0 bases, 6 bases remained unmatched. Germline CDR1 and CDR2: MNHNY and SVGAGI (reference sequence). The CDR3, as DNA: TGTGCCAGCAGTTACTCGCCGGGGACAGGGAATAGCAATCAGCCCCAGCATTTT. Residues: CASSYSPGTGNSNQPQHF.

The V and J genes are TRBV20-1 and TRBJ2-5; 12 bases fit TRBD2. Trimming cost V 6 bases and J 5 bases; bases outside gene matches: 16. CDR1 and CDR2 from the germline V gene are DFQATT and SNEGSKA (reference sequence). The CDR3 contains 17 residues. CDR3 nucleotides: TGCAGTGCCCTTCCACGGCTAGCGGGAGGGCCTGGGGAGACCCAGTACTTC. This codes for CSALPRLAGGPGETQYF.

The table lists this clonotype with a few counts. This sequence joins TRBV19 and TRBJ1-1; 7 nucleotides align to TRBD1. Germline V CDR1 and CDR2: LNHDA, SQIVND (reference sequence). The CDR3 totals 14 residues. V was pared by 6 bases and J by 0 bases, with 4 bases of the junction left unmatched. As DNA, the CDR3 is TGTGCCAGTAGGATTGACAGGGTGAACACTGAAGCTTTCTTT. Protein sequence: CASRIDRVNTEAFF.